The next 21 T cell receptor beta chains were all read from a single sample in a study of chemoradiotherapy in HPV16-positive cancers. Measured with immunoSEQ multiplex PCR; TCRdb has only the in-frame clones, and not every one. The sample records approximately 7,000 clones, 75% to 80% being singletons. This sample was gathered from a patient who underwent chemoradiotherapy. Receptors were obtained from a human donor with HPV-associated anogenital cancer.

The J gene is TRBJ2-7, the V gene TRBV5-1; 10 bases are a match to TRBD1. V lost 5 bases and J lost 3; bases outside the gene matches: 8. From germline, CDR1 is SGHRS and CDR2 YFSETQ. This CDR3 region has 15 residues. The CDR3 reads CASRRTGQGNYEQYF. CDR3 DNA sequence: TGCGCCAGCAGACGTACGGGACAGGGGAACTACGAGCAGTACTTC.

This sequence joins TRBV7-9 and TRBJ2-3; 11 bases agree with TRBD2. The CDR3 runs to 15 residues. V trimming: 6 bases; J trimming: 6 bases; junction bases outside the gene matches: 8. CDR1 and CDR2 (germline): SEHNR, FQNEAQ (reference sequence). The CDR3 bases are TGTGCCAGCAGTTCGGGACTAGCGGTTTGGGATACGCAGTATTTT. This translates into CASSSGLAVWDTQYF.

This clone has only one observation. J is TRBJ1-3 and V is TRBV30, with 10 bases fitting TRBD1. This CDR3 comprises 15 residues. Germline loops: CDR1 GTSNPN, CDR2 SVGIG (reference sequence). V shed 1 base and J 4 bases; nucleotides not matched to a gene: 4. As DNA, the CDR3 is TGTGCCTGGAGTGGGGGACAGGGGAGAGGAAACACCATATATTTT. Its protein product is CAWSGGQGRGNTIYF.

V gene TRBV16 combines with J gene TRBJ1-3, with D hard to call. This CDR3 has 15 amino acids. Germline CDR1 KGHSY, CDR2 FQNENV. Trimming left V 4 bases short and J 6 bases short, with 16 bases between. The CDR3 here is CASSPSRGSENTIYF. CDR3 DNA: TGTGCCAGCAGCCCCAGCCGAGGGAGCGAAAACACCATATATTTT.

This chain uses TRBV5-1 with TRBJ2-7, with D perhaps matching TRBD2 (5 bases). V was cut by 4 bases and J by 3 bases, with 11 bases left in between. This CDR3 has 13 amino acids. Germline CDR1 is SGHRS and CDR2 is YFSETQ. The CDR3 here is CASSAGIRYEQYF. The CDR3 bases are TGCGCCAGCAGCGCCGGGATCCGCTACGAGCAGTACTTC.

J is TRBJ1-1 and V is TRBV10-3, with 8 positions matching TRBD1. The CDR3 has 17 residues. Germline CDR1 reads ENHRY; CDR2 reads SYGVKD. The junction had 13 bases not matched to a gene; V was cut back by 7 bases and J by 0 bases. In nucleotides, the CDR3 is TGTGCCATCACTAAGACAGGGGCCACCACCATGAACACTGAAGCTTTCTTT. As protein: CAITKTGATTMNTEAFF.

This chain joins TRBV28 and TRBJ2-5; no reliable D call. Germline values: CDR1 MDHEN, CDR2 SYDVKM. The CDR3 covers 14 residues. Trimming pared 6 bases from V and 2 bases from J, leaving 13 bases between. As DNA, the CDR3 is TGTGCCAGCAGCGTGGGCTCGGGTCAAGAGACCCAGTACTTC. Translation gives CASSVGSGQETQYF.

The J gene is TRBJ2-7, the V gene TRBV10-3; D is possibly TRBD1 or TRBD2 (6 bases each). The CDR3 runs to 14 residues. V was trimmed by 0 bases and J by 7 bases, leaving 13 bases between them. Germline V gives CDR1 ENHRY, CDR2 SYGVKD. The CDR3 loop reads CAISESGGRREQYF. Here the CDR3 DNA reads TGTGCCATCAGTGAGTCAGGGGGGAGACGAGAGCAGTACTTC.

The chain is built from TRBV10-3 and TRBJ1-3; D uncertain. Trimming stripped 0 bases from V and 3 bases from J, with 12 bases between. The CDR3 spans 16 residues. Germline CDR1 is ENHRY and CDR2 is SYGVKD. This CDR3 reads CAISESIRGGGNTIYF. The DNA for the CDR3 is TGTGCCATCAGTGAGTCAATACGTGGCGGTGGAAACACCATATATTTT.

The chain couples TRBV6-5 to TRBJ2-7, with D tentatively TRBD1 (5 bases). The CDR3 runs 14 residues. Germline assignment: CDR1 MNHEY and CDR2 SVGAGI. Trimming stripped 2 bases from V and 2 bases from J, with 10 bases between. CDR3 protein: CASSYGKGPYEQYF. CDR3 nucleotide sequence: TGTGCCAGCAGTTACGGAAAGGGGCCCTACGAGCAGTACTTC.

CDR3 sequence (DNA): TGTGCCAGCAGCGTAGGGGAGGGCTCCTCGAGGGGAAAACTGTTTTTT. It encodes CASSVGEGSSRGKLFF. V gene TRBV9 combines with J gene TRBJ1-4, with D maybe TRBD1 (5 bases). The ends were cut back, 0 bases at V and 10 bases at J, with 19 bases in the middle. The CDR3 length is 16 residues. CDR1 and CDR2 from the germline V gene are SGDLS and YYNGEE. Based on the CDR3 plus reference TRBV9 and TRBJ1-4, the full variable domain is DSGVTQTPKHLITATGQRVTLRCSPRSGDLSVYWYQQSLDQGLQFLIQYYNGEERAKGNILERFSAQQFPDLHSELNLSSLELGDSALYFCASSVGEGSSRGKLFFGSGTQLSVL.

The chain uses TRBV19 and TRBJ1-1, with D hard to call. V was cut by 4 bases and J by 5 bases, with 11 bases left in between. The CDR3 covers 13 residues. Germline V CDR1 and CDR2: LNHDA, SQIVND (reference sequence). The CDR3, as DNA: TGTGCCAGTAGTACCAATAGAAGGACTGAAGCTTTCTTT. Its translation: CASSTNRRTEAFF.

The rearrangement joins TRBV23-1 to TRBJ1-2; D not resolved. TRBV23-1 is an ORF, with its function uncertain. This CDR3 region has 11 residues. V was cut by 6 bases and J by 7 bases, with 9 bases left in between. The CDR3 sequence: CASSPHGGYTF. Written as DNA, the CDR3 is TGCGCCAGCAGCCCCCACGGTGGCTACACCTTC.

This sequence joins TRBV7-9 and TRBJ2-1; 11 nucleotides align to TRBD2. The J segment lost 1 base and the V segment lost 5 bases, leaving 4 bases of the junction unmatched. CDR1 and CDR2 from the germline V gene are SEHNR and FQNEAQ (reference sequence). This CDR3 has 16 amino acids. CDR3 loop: CASSPGTSGSYNEQFF. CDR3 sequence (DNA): TGTGCCAGCAGCCCAGGGACTAGCGGATCCTACAATGAGCAGTTCTTC.

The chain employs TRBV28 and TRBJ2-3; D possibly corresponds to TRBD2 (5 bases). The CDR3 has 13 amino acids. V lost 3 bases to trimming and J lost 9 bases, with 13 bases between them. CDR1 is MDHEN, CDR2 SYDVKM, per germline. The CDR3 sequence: CASSFPKTGTQYF. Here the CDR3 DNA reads TGTGCCAGCAGTTTCCCAAAAACGGGGACGCAGTATTTT.

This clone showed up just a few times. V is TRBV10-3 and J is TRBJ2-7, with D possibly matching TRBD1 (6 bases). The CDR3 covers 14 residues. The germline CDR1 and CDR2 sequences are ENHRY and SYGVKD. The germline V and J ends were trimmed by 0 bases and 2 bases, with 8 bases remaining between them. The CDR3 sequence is CAISESDRTYEQYF. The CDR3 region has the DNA TGTGCCATCAGTGAGTCGGACAGAACCTACGAGCAGTACTTC.

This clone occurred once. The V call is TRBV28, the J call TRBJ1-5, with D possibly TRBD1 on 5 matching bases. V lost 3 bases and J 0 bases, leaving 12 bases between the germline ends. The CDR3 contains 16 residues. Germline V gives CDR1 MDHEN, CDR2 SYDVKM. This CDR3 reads CASSFLPGFSNQPQHF. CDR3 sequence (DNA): TGTGCCAGCAGTTTCCTTCCAGGGTTTAGCAATCAGCCCCAGCATTTT.

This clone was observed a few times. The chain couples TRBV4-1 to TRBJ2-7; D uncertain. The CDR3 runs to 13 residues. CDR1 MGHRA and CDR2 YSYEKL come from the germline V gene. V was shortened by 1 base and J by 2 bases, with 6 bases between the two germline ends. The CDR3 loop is CASSQVGTYEQYF. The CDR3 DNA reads TGCGCCAGCAGCCAAGTTGGAACCTACGAGCAGTACTTC.

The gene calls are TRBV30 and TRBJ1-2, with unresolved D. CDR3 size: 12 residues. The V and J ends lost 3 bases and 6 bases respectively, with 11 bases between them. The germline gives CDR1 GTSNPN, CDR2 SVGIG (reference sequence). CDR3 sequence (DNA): TGTGCCTGGAGCCCACGGGGTAATGGCTACACCTTC. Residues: CAWSPRGNGYTF.

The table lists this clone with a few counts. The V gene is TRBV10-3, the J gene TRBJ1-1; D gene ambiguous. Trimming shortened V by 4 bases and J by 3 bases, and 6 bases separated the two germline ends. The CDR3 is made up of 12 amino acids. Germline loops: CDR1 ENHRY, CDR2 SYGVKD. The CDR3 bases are TGTGCCATCAGTGGGACGGACACTGAAGCTTTCTTT. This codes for CAISGTDTEAFF.

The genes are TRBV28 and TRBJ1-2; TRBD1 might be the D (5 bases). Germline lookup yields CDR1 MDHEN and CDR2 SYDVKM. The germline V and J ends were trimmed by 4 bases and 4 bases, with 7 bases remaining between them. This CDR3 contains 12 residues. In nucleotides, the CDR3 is TGTGCCAGCAGTTCCCAGGGCTATGGCTACACCTTC. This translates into CASSSQGYGYTF.